This T cell receptor (beta chain) derives from a study of T cell changes during pregnancy in multiple sclerosis. Libraries were prepared by immunoSEQ multiplex PCR; TCRdb keeps only in-frame clonotypes and omits some of them. In the table there are tens of thousands of clones, approximately 92% of which are singletons. The CDR3 is 15 residues long. CDR1 SGHDT and CDR2 YYEEEE come from the germline V gene. The V gene end was trimmed by 2 bases and the J gene end by 5 bases; junction bases not matched to a gene: 7. The sequence was obtained from a female donor with multiple sclerosis, enrolled in a pregnancy study. This sequence joins TRBV5-6 and TRBJ2-5; 9 bases are a match to TRBD2. The sequencing here drew on CD4+ T cells from peripheral blood mononuclear cells, taken in the third trimester of pregnancy. The CDR3 DNA follows: TGTGCCAGCAGCTTTGGGGCTAGCGGGGACGAGACCCAGTACTTC. It translates to CASSFGASGDETQYF.